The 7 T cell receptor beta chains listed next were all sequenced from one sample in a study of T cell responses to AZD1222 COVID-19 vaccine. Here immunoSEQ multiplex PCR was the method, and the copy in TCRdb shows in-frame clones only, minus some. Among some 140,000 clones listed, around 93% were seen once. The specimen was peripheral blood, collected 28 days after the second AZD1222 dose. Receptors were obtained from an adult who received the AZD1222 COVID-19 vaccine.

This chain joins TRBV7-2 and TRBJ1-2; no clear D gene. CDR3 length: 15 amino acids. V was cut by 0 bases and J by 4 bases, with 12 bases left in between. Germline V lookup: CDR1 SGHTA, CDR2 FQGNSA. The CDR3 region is CASSLAGSLSYGYTF. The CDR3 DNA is TGTGCCAGCAGCTTAGCGGGCAGCCTCTCCTATGGCTACACCTTC.

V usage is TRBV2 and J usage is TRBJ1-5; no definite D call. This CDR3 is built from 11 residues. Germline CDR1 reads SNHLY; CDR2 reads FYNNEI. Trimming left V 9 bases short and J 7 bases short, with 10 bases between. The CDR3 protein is CASSLGQPQHF. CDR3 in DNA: TGTGCCAGTTCTTTGGGGCAGCCCCAGCATTTT.

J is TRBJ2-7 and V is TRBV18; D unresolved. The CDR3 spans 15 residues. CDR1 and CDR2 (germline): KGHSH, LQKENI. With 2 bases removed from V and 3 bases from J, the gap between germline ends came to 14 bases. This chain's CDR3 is CASSPRTRNGYEQYF. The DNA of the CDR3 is TGTGCCAGCTCACCAAGGACCCGAAACGGCTACGAGCAGTACTTC.

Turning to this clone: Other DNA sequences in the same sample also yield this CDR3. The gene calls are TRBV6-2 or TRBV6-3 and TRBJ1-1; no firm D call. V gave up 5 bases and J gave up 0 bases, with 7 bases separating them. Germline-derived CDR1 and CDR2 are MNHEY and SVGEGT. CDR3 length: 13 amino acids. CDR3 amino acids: CASSRGMNTEAFF. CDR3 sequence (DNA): TGTGCCAGCAGTCGCGGGATGAACACTGAAGCTTTCTTT.

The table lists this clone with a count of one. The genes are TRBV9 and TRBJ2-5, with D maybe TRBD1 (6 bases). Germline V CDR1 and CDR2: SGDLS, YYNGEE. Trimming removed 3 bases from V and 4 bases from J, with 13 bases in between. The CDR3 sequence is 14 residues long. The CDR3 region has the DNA TGTGCCAGCAGCGCACAGGGATGGGTAGAGACCCAGTACTTC. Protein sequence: CASSAQGWVETQYF.

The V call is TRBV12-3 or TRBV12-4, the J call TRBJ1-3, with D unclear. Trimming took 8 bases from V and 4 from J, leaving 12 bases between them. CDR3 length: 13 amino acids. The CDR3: CASHSFPGNTIYF. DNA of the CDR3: TGTGCCAGCCATTCTTTTCCAGGAAACACCATATATTTT.

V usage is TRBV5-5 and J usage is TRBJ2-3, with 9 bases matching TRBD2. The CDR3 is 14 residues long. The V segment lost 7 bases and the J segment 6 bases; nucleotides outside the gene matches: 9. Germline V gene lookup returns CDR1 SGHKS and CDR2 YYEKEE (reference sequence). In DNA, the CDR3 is TGTGCCAGCCTAACTAGCGGGTGGCGGGATACGCAGTATTTT. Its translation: CASLTSGWRDTQYF.